This T cell receptor beta chain was obtained from a study of blood T cell repertoires in COVID-19. Assay used: immunoSEQ multiplex PCR; TCRdb lists only in-frame clones, some missing. This sample has roughly 50,000 clones, with 90% found just once. The J segment lost 5 bases and the V segment lost 4 bases, leaving 6 bases of the junction unmatched. CDR1 KGHDR and CDR2 SFDVKD come from the germline V gene. The CDR3 runs to 15 residues. The sample consisted of peripheral blood. The receptor was derived from a man aged 50 to 59 with acute or convalescent COVID-19. The V gene is TRBV24-1, the J gene TRBJ2-2; 7 bases align to TRBD1. CDR3 amino acids: CATSEAQGWTGELFF. The CDR3 coding sequence is TGTGCCACCAGTGAAGCACAGGGGTGGACCGGGGAGCTGTTTTTT.